This is a list of T cell receptor beta chains from one sample in a study of cytomegalovirus exposure and HLA in healthy donors. Produced via immunoSEQ multiplex PCR; TCRdb's table is partial and in-frame only. The table shows hundreds of thousands of clones, with approximately 90% occurring only once. Sequences were obtained from PBMCs. These receptors all stem from a woman in her late teens or twenties in good health and CMV-seronegative. Each CDR3 is given without its conserved first and last residue. Fields, in order: CDR3 length, clone size, J gene, D gene, V gene, CDR3 protein. D genes are given only for firm matches. Size is omitted from some rows. Given values are once, few, many or a class for expanded clones.

>13|NA|TRBJ2-1|TRBD2|TRBV12-5
ASGSRTSGGGGKF
>13|NA|TRBJ1-3|NA|TRBV9
ASSVSGISGNTIY
>12|NA|TRBJ2-2|NA|TRBV27
ASKGNTNTGELF
>14|NA|TRBJ1-6|NA|TRBV2
ASSEASQGDNSPLH
>12|few|TRBJ2-6|NA|TRBV15
ATSREYGANVLT
>12|NA|TRBJ1-5|TRBD1|TRBV7-9
ASSLGQGNQPQH
>13|NA|TRBJ1-5|NA|TRBV7-9
ASSPWSDGNQPQH
>11|NA|TRBJ2-2|NA|TRBV5-6
ASSLQRAGELF
>11|NA|TRBJ1-2|TRBD1|TRBV9
ASSVQQGSGYT
>13|NA|TRBJ1-1|TRBD1|TRBV4-1
ASSQEPDRVGEAF
>12|NA|TRBJ2-7|NA|TRBV6-5
ASSYSTWGPEQY
>13|NA|TRBJ1-2|NA|TRBV14
ASSQDLAGLGGYT
>14|NA|TRBJ2-1|TRBD1|TRBV12-5
ASGLSLGTDYNEQF
>12|NA|TRBJ1-2|NA|TRBV5-1
ASSPTPGNYGYT
>10|NA|TRBJ1-2|NA|TRBV27
ASYDGVYGYT
>12|NA|TRBJ1-1|NA|TRBV18
ASSSWGEDTEAF
>11|NA|TRBJ1-2|NA|TRBV27
ASSLGTGYGYT
>13|NA|TRBJ2-1|TRBD2|TRBV27
ASRFSGGANNEQF
>16|NA|TRBJ2-1|TRBD2|TRBV9
ASSVEAGGPPTYNEQF
>14|once|TRBJ1-6|NA|TRBV7-2
ASSPRGKVYNSPLH
>11|once|TRBJ2-7|NA|TRBV6-5
ASSGRRADEQY
>12|once|TRBJ1-2|NA|TRBV7-8
ASSLGGGYYGYT
>10|few|TRBJ1-4|NA|TRBV10-3
AISLNDEKLF
>13|NA|TRBJ1-6|NA|TRBV30
AWSGVRSGNSPLH
>13|NA|TRBJ2-1|NA|TRBV7-2
ASSSAGTSYNEQF
>14|NA|TRBJ2-7|NA|TRBV2
ASSEFWGRKIYEQY
>13|NA|TRBJ1-6|NA|TRBV5-6
ASSLVVINNSPLH
>15|NA|TRBJ2-3|NA|TRBV5-6
ASSLAGGTESTDTQY
>13|few|TRBJ2-7|NA|TRBV5-1
ASSVEGHPLYEQY
>15|NA|TRBJ2-3|TRBD2|TRBV4-2
ASSQDGGGAVTDTQY
>11|NA|TRBJ2-1|NA|TRBV5-1
ASSFRAYNEQF
>12|NA|TRBJ2-7|NA|TRBV6-5
ATKKGWSSYEQY
>19|NA|TRBJ2-3|TRBD2|TRBV28
ASSSYGGLAGGPEFIDTQY
>13|NA|TRBJ2-1|TRBD2|TRBV2
ASSEYLAGGNEQF
>16|NA|TRBJ2-5|TRBD2|TRBV5-4
ASSFPSGGAELGETQY